The clone carrying this T cell receptor (beta chain) was detected only a few times. Its antigen is unidentified. Other DNA variants within this sample encode the same CDR3. Of the isolated RNA, all was reverse transcribed, and so the sequenced material was expressed TCRB transcripts. Some clones are missing from TCRdb's copy, which holds only in-frame ones; the method was immunoSEQ multiplex PCR. The sample lists approximately 160,000 clones, 10% occurring once. A sort by CD45RO/CCR7/CD25/CD127/CD95/CD27 yielded CD4+ naive, central memory, regulatory and stem cell-like memory cells. This sample stems from a study of beta chain features in type 1 diabetes. Study-wide results and limits: Overrepresentation of cells with high TCR expression could result from cDNA sequencing. Moderate but significant shortening of TCRB CDR3s was recorded in all four CD4+ subsets from Type 1 diabetes patients.

The trim removed 6 bases at V and 4 bases at J, leaving 7 bases unmatched. The CDR3 is 15 amino acids. Looked up from germline, CDR1 is KGHSH and CDR2 is LQKENI. The sample consisted of central memory CD4+ T cells from blood. This sequence was found in a man aged 25-40 years with type 1 diabetes. V usage is TRBV18 and J usage is TRBJ2-5; 11 nucleotides align to TRBD2. This chain's CDR3 is CASSPTSGSRETQYF. The CDR3 coding sequence is TGTGCCAGCTCCCCCACTAGCGGGAGCAGAGAGACCCAGTACTTC.